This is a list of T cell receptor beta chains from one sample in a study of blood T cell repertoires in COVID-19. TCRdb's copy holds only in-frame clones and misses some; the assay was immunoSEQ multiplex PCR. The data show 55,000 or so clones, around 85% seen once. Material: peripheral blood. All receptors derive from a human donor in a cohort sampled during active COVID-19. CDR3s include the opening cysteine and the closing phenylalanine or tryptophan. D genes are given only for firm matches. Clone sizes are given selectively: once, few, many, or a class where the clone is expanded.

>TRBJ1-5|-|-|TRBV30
CAWSTGDDQPQHF
TGTGCCTGGAGTACAGGTGACGATCAGCCCCAGCATTTT
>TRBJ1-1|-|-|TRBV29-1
CSAGDTMNTEAFF
TGCAGCGCTGGGGACACTATGAACACTGAAGCTTTCTTT
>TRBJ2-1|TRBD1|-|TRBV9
CASSVRDRALNEQFF
TGTGCCAGCAGCGTAAGGGACAGGGCCCTCAATGAGCAGTTCTTC
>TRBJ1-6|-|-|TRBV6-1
CASSVRDSEEVNNSPLHF
TGTGCCAGCAGTGTCCGGGATTCAGAGGAGGTTAATAATTCACCCCTCCACTTT
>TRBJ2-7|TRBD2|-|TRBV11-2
CASSFSGSAYEQYF
TGTGCCAGCAGCTTTAGCGGGAGTGCCTACGAGCAGTACTTC
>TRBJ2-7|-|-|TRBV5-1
CASSLGGVPTSYEQYF
TGCGCCAGCAGCTTGGGTGGCGTCCCGACAAGCTACGAGCAGTACTTC
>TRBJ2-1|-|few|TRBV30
CACERIYNEQFF
TGTGCCTGTGAGAGGATCTACAATGAGCAGTTCTTC
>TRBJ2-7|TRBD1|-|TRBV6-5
CASSPSGQPKNEQYF
TGTGCCAGCAGCCCATCGGGACAGCCTAAAAACGAGCAGTACTTC
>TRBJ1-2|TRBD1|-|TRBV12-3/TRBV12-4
CASSLGTGNGYTF
TGTGCCAGCAGTTTAGGGACAGGGAATGGCTACACCTTC
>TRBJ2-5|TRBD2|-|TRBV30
CAWSGSGRAWGTQYF
TGTGCCTGGAGTGGGAGCGGGAGGGCCTGGGGGACCCAGTACTTC
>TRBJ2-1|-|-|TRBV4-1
CASSPTGLDNEQFF
TGCGCCAGCAGCCCCACAGGGTTGGACAATGAGCAGTTCTTC
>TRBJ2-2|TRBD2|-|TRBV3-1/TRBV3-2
CASSPSGRWTGELFF
TGTGCCAGCAGCCCTAGCGGGAGGTGGACCGGGGAGCTGTTTTTT
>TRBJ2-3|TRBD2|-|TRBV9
CASSHYIAGSSTDTQYF
TGTGCCAGCAGCCACTATATAGCGGGTTCTAGCACAGATACGCAGTATTTT
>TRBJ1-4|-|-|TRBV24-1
CATSDSEKLFF
TGTGCCACCAGTGACTCCGAAAAACTGTTTTTT
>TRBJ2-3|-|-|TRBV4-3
CASSQSWPSTDTQYF
TGCGCCAGCAGCCAATCGTGGCCTAGCACAGATACGCAGTATTTT
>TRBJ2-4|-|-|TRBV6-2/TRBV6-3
CASSYSGDIQYF
TGTGCCAGCAGTTACTCCGGGGACATTCAGTACTTC
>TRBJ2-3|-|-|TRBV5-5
CASSLDALAGTDTQYF
TGTGCCAGCAGCTTGGATGCCCTAGCAGGCACAGATACGCAGTATTTT
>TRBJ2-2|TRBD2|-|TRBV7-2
CASSLDWGGPDTGELFF
TGTGCCAGCAGCTTAGATTGGGGGGGACCGGACACCGGGGAGCTGTTTTTT
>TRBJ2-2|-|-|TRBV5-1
CASKYAGNTGELFF
TGCGCCAGCAAATACGCAGGGAACACCGGGGAGCTGTTTTTT
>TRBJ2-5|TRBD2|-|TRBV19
CASSELAQLQETQYF
TGTGCCAGTAGTGAACTAGCGCAGTTACAAGAGACCCAGTACTTC
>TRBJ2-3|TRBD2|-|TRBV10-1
CASGEGTSTDTQYF
TGCGCCAGCGGGGAGGGCACTAGCACAGATACGCAGTATTTT
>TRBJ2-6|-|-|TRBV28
CASSFLSSGANVLTF
TGTGCCAGCAGTTTCCTAAGCTCTGGGGCCAACGTCCTGACTTTC
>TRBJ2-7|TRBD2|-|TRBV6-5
CASSSLAGGPREQYF
TGTGCCAGCAGTTCCCTAGCGGGAGGGCCGAGGGAGCAGTACTTC
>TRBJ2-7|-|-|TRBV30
CAWSQRGEQYF
TGTGCCTGGAGTCAGAGAGGCGAGCAGTACTTC
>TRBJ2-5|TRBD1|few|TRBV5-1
CASSSAGTGRQETQYF
TGCGCCAGCAGCTCCGCCGGGACAGGGCGCCAAGAGACCCAGTACTTC
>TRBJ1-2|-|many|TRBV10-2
CASSEWQGNNYGYTF
TGCGCCAGCAGTGAGTGGCAGGGCAATAACTATGGCTACACCTTC
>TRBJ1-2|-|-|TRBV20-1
CSAGQGYTF
TGCAGTGCTGGACAGGGCTACACCTTC
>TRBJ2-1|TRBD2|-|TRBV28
CASRPGRRTSGRRTYNEQFF
TGTGCCAGCAGGCCCGGCAGGCGGACTAGCGGGAGGCGAACCTACAATGAGCAGTTCTTC